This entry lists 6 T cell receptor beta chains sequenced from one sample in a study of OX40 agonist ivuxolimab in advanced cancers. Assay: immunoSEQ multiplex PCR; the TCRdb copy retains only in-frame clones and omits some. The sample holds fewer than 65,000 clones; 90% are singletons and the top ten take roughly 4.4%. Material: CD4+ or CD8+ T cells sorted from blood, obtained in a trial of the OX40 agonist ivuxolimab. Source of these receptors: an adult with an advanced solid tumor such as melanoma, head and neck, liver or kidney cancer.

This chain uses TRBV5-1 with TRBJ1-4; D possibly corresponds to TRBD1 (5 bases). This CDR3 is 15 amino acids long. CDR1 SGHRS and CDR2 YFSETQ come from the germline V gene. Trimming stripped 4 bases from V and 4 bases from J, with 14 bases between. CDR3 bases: TGCGCCAGCAGCCTTACAGGAAGGCGTAATGAAAAACTGTTTTTT. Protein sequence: CASSLTGRRNEKLFF. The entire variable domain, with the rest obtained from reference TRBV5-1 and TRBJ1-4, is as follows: KAGVTQTPRYLIKTRGQQVTLSCSPISGHRSVSWYQQTPGQGLQFLFEYFSETQRNKGNFPGRFSGRQFSNSRSEMNVSTLELGDSALYLCASSLTGRRNEKLFFGSGTQLSVL.

The CDR3 region has the DNA TGTGCCAGCAGTCCTTGGGCAGGGGGCATGACAGATACGCAGTATTTT. As protein: CASSPWAGGMTDTQYF. The chain carries TRBV2 and TRBJ2-3; 8 nucleotides agree with TRBD1. Per germline, CDR1 SNHLY and CDR2 FYNNEI. V shed 5 bases, J shed 3 bases, and the junction held 10 bases outside the gene matches. The CDR3 loop spans 16 amino acids.

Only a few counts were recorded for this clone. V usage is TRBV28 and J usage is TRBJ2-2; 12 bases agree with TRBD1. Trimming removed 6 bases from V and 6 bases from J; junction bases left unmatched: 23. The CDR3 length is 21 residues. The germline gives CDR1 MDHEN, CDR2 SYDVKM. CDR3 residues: CASRHTPGTGGQFGLSGELFF. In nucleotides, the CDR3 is TGTGCCAGCAGGCATACCCCCGGGACAGGGGGCCAATTCGGTCTCTCCGGGGAGCTGTTTTTT.

CDR3 DNA sequence: TGTGCCAGCAGCTTTCGGGAGCCGTGGGTGCGGGGGACTAATGAAAAACTGTTTTTT. It codes for CASSFREPWVRGTNEKLFF. The chain has TRBV7-8 and TRBJ1-4; perhaps TRBD1 as D (5 bases). Trimming shortened V by 3 bases and J by 2 bases, and 22 bases separated the two germline ends. The CDR3 has 19 residues. Germline values: CDR1 SGHVS, CDR2 FQNEAQ.

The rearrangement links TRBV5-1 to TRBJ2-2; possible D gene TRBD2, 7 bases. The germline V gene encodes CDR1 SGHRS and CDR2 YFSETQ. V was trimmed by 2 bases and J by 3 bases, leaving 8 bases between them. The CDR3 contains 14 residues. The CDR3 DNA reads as TGCGCCAGCAGCTTAGGGGGGGACACCGGGGAGCTGTTTTTT. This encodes CASSLGGDTGELFF.

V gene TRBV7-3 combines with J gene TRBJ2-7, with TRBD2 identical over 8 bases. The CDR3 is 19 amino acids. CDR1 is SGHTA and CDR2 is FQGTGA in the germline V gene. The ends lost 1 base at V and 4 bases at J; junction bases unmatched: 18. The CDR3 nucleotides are TGTGCCAGCAGCTTAAAAAACCCGGGGGGGCCAATTGGCGGGTACGAGCAGTACTTC. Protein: CASSLKNPGGPIGGYEQYF.